Presented here are 18 T cell receptor beta chains from one specimen sequenced in a study of Graves' ophthalmopathy and Graves' hyperthyroidism. As the template, RNA transcripts were used to amplify TCR beta CDR3 regions. In the first round, RT-PCR was carried out with HTBI primers, and a multiplex PCR formed the second round. TCRdb re-called the multiplex PCR reads with MiXCR, one entry per CDR3 protein. The repertoire holds over a million distinct CDR3 sequences, with about 35% as singletons. The sample was peripheral blood or thyroid tissue (not recorded which). Every receptor here comes from an adult man with Graves' hyperthyroidism.

This clonotype was counted many times. This chain joins TRBV7-9 and TRBJ2-5; 10 nucleotides line up with TRBD2. V shed 2 bases, J shed 5 bases, and the junction held 8 bases outside the gene matches. Germline assignment: CDR1 SEHNR and CDR2 FQNEAQ (reference sequence). There are 16 residues in the CDR3. Here the CDR3 reads CASSLWPGLAFETQYF. The CDR3 nucleotides are TGTGCCAGCAGCTTATGGCCGGGACTAGCGTTTGAGACCCAGTACTTC.

This clonotype was recorded at least ten times. This sequence joins TRBV15 and TRBJ2-5, with D perhaps matching TRBD2 (6 bases). The V end was cut by 4 bases, the J end by 4 bases, with 10 bases between. Germline V gene sequence: CDR1 LNHNV, CDR2 YYDKDF (reference sequence). This CDR3 contains 13 residues. CDR3 in DNA: TGTGCCACCAGCACCGGGGGTCGAGAGACCCAGTACTTC. Its translation is CATSTGGRETQYF.

Worth noting for this clonotype: The junction does not match germline at one end; this may be a read error. This chain links TRBV25-1 with TRBJ2-5; possible D gene TRBD2, 6 bases. Per the germline V gene, CDR1 is MGHDK and CDR2 is SYGVNS. This CDR3 comprises 15 residues. The chain's CDR3 is CASSTAGWRQGTQYF. CDR3 nucleotide sequence: TGTGCCAGCTCGACGGCGGGATGGCGGCAAGGGACCCAGTACTTC. Full variable domain (rest looked up from reference TRBV25-1 and TRBJ2-5): EADIYQTPRYLVIGTGKKITLECSQTMGHDKMYWYQQDPGMELHLIHYSYGVNSTEKGDLSSESTVSRIRTEHFPLTLESARPSHTSQYLCASSTAGWRQGTQYFGPGTRLLVL.

This clonotype appeared once. The conserved final phenylalanine or tryptophan is absent from the CDR3, which likely points to a read error. The DNA is omitted, as the CDR3 cannot be located on it reliably, and the CDR3 follows TCRdb's listing. The genes are TRBV5-1 and TRBJ1-2. The length of the CDR3 is 8 amino acids, counting both ends. Germline CDR1 SGHRS, CDR2 YFSETQ. CDR3 in amino acids: CASSSTPT.

The gene calls are TRBV5-1 and TRBJ2-7; D possibly matches TRBD1 or TRBD2 (6 bases each). Deletions cut 5 bases from V and 5 bases from J, with 17 bases between. Germline V gives CDR1 SGHRS, CDR2 YFSETQ. This CDR3 is built from 14 residues. CDR3 in DNA: TGCGCCAGCAGTTATCGGGGGCAGGGCCACGAGCAGTACTTC. Its translation is CASSYRGQGHEQYF.

This clonotype was counted ten times or more. This chain links TRBV20-1 with TRBJ2-5; 9 nucleotides match TRBD1. The CDR3 has 15 residues. The V gene end was trimmed by 5 bases and the J gene end by 5 bases; junction bases not matched to a gene: 12. Germline V gene sequence: CDR1 DFQATT, CDR2 SNEGSKA (reference sequence). As DNA, the CDR3 is TGCAGTGCTCGCGATTGGGACAGGGTTGTGGAGACCCAGTACTTC. This sequence encodes CSARDWDRVVETQYF.

Details on this clonotype: One base away lies a much larger clone, so this may be a sequencing read error. The genes are TRBV7-9 and TRBJ1-5; D is possibly TRBD1 (5 bases). The CDR3 is 14 residues long. Germline V gives CDR1 SEHNR, CDR2 FQNEAQ (reference sequence). V was pared by 6 bases and J by 7 bases, with 16 bases between. CDR3 bases: TGTGCCAGCAGTCGCCCGGGATCAGGGCAGCCCCAGCATTTT. Translated, it gives CASSRPGSGQPQHF.

Comment on this clonotype: The junction departs from germline at one end; a sequencing error may be responsible. The chain carries TRBV5-1 and TRBJ2-7; 9 nucleotides agree with TRBD2. This CDR3 is built from 19 residues. Germline V lookup: CDR1 SGHRS, CDR2 YFSETQ. This CDR3 reads CASSLGGPWESSGSYEQYF. The DNA of the CDR3 is TGTGCCAGCAGCCTAGGAGGTCCATGGGAGAGTAGCGGGAGTTACGAGCAGTACTTC.

The chain employs TRBV6-5 and TRBJ1-1; D ambiguous. With 5 bases removed from V and 1 base from J, the gap between germline ends came to 11 bases. The CDR3 spans 14 residues. The germline gives CDR1 MNHEY, CDR2 SVGAGI. The DNA for the CDR3 is TGTGCCAGCAGTCAACAGATTACGAACACTGAAGCTTTCTTT. Encoded protein: CASSQQITNTEAFF.

This clonotype was recorded many times. The chain employs TRBV19 and TRBJ2-7, with a tentative D call TRBD1 (7 bases). The CDR3 contains 14 residues. V lost 6 bases to trimming and J lost 2 bases, with 14 bases between them. CDR1 and CDR2 (germline): LNHDA, SQIVND (reference sequence). Written as DNA, the CDR3 is TGTGCCAGTAGCCTGCAGGGGGGTGCCTACGAGCAGTACTTC. This codes for CASSLQGGAYEQYF.

The J gene is TRBJ2-2, the V gene TRBV7-9, with D unclear. Germline V gives CDR1 SEHNR, CDR2 FQNEAQ (reference sequence). Trimming took off 6 bases at V and 5 bases at J, with 19 bases between the two ends. There are 16 residues in the CDR3. The CDR3 is CASSLRGVTVTGELFF. The CDR3 coding sequence is TGTGCCAGCAGTCTTAGAGGAGTTACAGTAACCGGGGAGCTGTTTTTT.

This clonotype was observed at least ten times. This sequence joins TRBV2 and TRBJ2-2, with 8 bases lining up with TRBD2. The trim removed 8 bases at V and 4 bases at J, leaving 9 bases unmatched. The CDR3 has 15 amino acids. Per germline, CDR1 SNHLY and CDR2 FYNNEI. Here the CDR3 reads CASVQRGSGTGELFF. CDR3 DNA sequence: TGTGCCAGCGTGCAGCGGGGGTCGGGCACCGGGGAGCTGTTTTTT.

CDR3 amino acids: CASSANADRATGELFF. Written as DNA, the CDR3 is TGTGCCAGCAGTGCGAACGCAGACAGGGCAACCGGGGAGCTGTTTTTT. The chain is built from TRBV9 and TRBJ2-2; 7 nucleotides match TRBD1. There are 16 residues in the CDR3. The V segment lost 5 bases and the J segment 5 bases; nucleotides outside the gene matches: 12. In germline, CDR1 is SGDLS, CDR2 YYNGEE.

Remarks on this clonotype: At one end, the junction sequence differs from germline, possibly due to a read error. The genes are TRBV2 and TRBJ2-5; weak D call: TRBD2 (6 bases). This CDR3 is built from 12 residues. From germline, CDR1 is SNHLY and CDR2 FYNNEI. The CDR3 DNA reads TGTGCCAACAGTTTGGGGGAGGCGACCCAGTACTTC. Amino acid sequence: CANSLGEATQYF.

This clonotype has at least ten counts. The chain joins TRBV29-1 to TRBJ2-7; 8 bases fit TRBD1. Looked up from germline, CDR1 is SQVTM and CDR2 is ANQGSEA. The CDR3 sequence is 13 residues long. J was trimmed by 5 bases and V by 4 bases; bases with no gene match: 7. As DNA, the CDR3 is TGCAGCGTTGCCAGGACAGGGTTCCACGAGCAGTACTTC. It is translated as CSVARTGFHEQYF.

This clonotype was seen more than once but under ten times. The V call is TRBV29-1, the J call TRBJ1-2, with D possibly TRBD1 on 6 matching bases. V was clipped by 0 bases and J by 0 bases, with 17 bases between them. The germline V gene has CDR1 SQVTM and CDR2 ANQGSEA. CDR3 length: 17 residues. This chain's CDR3 is CSVEDRFGGRPNYGYTF. DNA of the CDR3: TGCAGCGTTGAAGATCGATTTGGGGGCCGTCCTAACTATGGCTACACCTTC.

The rearrangement joins TRBV20-1 to TRBJ1-5; TRBD1 matches 9 bases. CDR3 length: 13 residues. The germline V gene has CDR1 DFQATT and CDR2 SNEGSKA (reference sequence). Unmatched junction bases numbered 8, after V lost 8 bases and J lost 6 bases. The CDR3 coding sequence is TGCAGTCCTAACAGGGGGCAAGGTCAGCCCCAGCATTTT. Translated: CSPNRGQGQPQHF.

The V and J genes are TRBV6-2 or TRBV6-3 and TRBJ1-5; a possible D gene is TRBD1 (5 bases). CDR3 length: 13 residues. Germline loops: CDR1 MNHEY, CDR2 SVGEGT. V shed 5 bases and J shed 5 bases, with 10 bases lying between them. CDR3 nucleotides: TGTGCCAGCAGTCGACAGAGTTATCAGCCCCAGCATTTT. It specifies CASSRQSYQPQHF.